The 2 T cell receptor beta chains presented below share a single source sample, sequenced in a study of cytomegalovirus exposure and HLA in healthy donors. In the PCR, 60 Vbeta and 13 Jbeta primers were used. Clones were read by immunoSEQ multiplex PCR, and TCRdb kept only the in-frame ones, dropping some. In the table there are about 67,000 clones, 68% of which are singletons. The specimen sequenced was PBMCs. The receptors stem from a woman aged 25 to 39 in good health and CMV-seronegative.

The rearrangement uses TRBV9 and TRBJ2-7; TRBD2 aligns across 15 bases. The CDR3 sequence is 13 residues long. Germline CDR1 SGDLS, CDR2 YYNGEE. Unmatched junction bases numbered 3, after V lost 7 bases and J lost 7 bases. In DNA, the CDR3 is TGTGCCAGCGCCGGGACTAGCGGGGGGGAGCAGTACTTC. It is translated as CASAGTSGGEQYF.

This chain connects TRBV6-1 to TRBJ1-6; 9 bases agree with TRBD1. J lost 7 bases, V lost 6 bases, and 7 bases had no gene match. The CDR3 has 15 amino acids. Germline V gives CDR1 MNHNS, CDR2 SASEGT. In DNA form, the CDR3 reads TGTGCCAGCAGATGGACAGGGGTTGGGAATTCACCCCTCCACTTT. It is translated as CASRWTGVGNSPLHF.